The sequence of this TCR beta chain was determined in a study of cytomegalovirus exposure and HLA in healthy donors. Study-wide findings and caveats: Later on, a genetic analysis was performed. It linked a missense variant in DCLRE1C with V- and J-gene trimming of TCR beta. In an earlier analysis, in around 590 donors, most V segments appeared productive either ~87% or ~30% of the time. Certain sequence variants were highly shared and formed a cluster, and this cluster was likely a sequencing artifact. Some V segments, TRBV6-2 and TRBV6-3 among them, were indistinguishable and were therefore excluded.

With respect to this clone: No antigen is known for it.

The study ran its PCR with 60 Vbeta and 13 Jbeta primers. Profiled with immunoSEQ multiplex PCR; TCRdb holds only in-frame clones, not every one. The table has over 150,000 clones, 77% seen once. Trimming took 4 bases from V and 5 from J, leaving 22 bases between them. The CDR3 has 16 amino acids. Germline V gene data show CDR1 as SGHNT and CDR2 as YYREEE (reference sequence). The chain joins TRBV5-4 to TRBJ2-7, with D maybe TRBD2 (7 bases). This clonotype was obtained from a male donor in good health and CMV-seropositive. The specimen sequenced was PBMCs. The CDR3 nucleotides read TGTGCCAGCAGCCCACCCTGGGGGGGCAAGGTAAACGAGCAGTACTTC. It encodes CASSPPWGGKVNEQYF.